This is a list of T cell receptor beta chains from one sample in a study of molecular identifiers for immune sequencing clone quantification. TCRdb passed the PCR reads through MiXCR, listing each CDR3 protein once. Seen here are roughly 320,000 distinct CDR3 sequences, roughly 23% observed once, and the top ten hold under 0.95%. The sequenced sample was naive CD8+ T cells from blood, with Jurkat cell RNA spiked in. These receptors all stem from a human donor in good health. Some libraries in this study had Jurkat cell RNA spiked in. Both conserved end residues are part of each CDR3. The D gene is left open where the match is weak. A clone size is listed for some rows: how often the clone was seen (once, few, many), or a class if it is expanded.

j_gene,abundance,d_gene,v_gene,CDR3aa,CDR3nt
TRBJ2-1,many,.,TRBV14,CASSPSANEQFF,TGTGCCAGCAGCCCATCAGCCAATGAGCAGTTCTTC
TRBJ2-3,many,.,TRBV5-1,CASSLSQGSTDTQYF,TGCGCCAGCAGCTTGAGCCAGGGGTCCACAGATACGCAGTATTTT
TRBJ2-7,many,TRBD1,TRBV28,CASSPGTGVEQYF,TGTGCCAGCAGTCCCGGGACAGGGGTCGAGCAGTACTTC
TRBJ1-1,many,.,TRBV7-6,CASSSTHMLATEAFF,TGTGCCAGCAGCTCTACACACATGCTGGCCACTGAAGCTTTCTTT
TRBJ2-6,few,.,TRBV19,CASSGWTGANVLTF,TGTGCCAGTAGTGGTTGGACCGGGGCCAACGTCCTGACTTTC
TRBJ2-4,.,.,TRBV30,CAWSGAGTLAKNIQYF,TGTGCCTGGAGTGGTGCGGGGACGCTAGCCAAAAACATTCAGTACTTC
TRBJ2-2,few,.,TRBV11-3,CASSLGVIRDENTGELFF,TGTGCCAGCAGCTTGGGGGTTATAAGGGACGAGAACACCGGGGAGCTGTTTTTT
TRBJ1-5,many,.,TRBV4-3,CASSQTGTNQPQHF,TGCGCCAGCAGCCAAACCGGGACAAATCAGCCCCAGCATTTT
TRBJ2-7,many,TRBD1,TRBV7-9,CASSFPGQYEQYF,TGTGCCAGCAGCTTCCCGGGACAGTACGAGCAGTACTTC
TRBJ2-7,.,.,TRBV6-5,CARPLGDNCEQYF,TGTGCCAGACCCCTGGGGGATAACTGCGAGCAGTACTTC
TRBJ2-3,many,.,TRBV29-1,CSVEFGYADTQYF,TGCAGCGTTGAATTTGGCTACGCCGATACGCAGTATTTT
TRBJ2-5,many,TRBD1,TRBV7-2,CASSAPQGAWETQYF,TGTGCCAGCAGCGCGCCACAGGGGGCATGGGAGACCCAGTACTTC
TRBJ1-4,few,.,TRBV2,CASSRRVPGEFATNEKLFF,TGTGCCAGCAGTCGAAGAGTGCCAGGGGAATTTGCGACTAATGAAAAACTGTTTTTT
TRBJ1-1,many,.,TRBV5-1,CASSLGNLHNTEAFF,TGCGCCAGCAGCTTGGGAAACCTTCATAACACTGAAGCTTTCTTT
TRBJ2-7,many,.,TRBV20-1,CSARDSDSTYEQYF,TGCAGTGCTAGAGATTCAGACAGCACCTACGAGCAGTACTTC
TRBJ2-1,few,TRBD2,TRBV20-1,CSAFETSGRYNEQFF,TGCAGTGCTTTCGAGACTAGCGGACGTTACAATGAGCAGTTCTTC
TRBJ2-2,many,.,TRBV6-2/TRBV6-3,CASSYLAGNTGELFF,TGTGCCAGCAGTTACTTGGCAGGGAACACCGGGGAGCTGTTTTTT
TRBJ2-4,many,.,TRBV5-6,CASSLPSRTDIQYF,TGTGCCAGCAGCTTGCCCAGCCGGACAGACATTCAGTACTTC
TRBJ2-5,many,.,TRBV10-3,CAISDSGGQETQYF,TGTGCCATCAGTGATAGTGGGGGGCAAGAGACCCAGTACTTC
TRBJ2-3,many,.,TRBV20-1,CSAHSGSTDTQYF,TGCAGTGCTCATAGCGGTAGCACAGATACGCAGTATTTT
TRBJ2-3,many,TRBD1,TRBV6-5,CASRDRAADTQYF,TGTGCCAGTCGGGACAGGGCGGCAGATACGCAGTATTTT
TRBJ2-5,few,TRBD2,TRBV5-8,CASQHPTSGQIIQETQYF,TGTGCCAGCCAACACCCGACTAGCGGGCAGATCATTCAGGAGACCCAGTACTTC
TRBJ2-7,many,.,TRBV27,CASSPGTQLSEQYF,TGTGCCAGCAGTCCAGGGACCCAATTGAGCGAGCAGTACTTC
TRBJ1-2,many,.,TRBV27,CASKGGASTSYGYTF,TGTGCCAGCAAAGGGGGGGCTTCGACGTCCTATGGCTACACCTTC
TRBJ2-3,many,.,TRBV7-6,CASSPNRADTQYF,TGTGCCAGCAGCCCTAACCGCGCGGATACGCAGTATTTT
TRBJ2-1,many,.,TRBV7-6,CASSPYGHPEFYNEQFF,TGTGCCAGCAGCCCGTACGGACACCCGGAGTTCTACAATGAGCAGTTCTTC
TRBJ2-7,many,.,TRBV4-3,CASSQDFQGYYEQYF,TGCGCCAGCAGCCAAGATTTCCAGGGCTACTACGAGCAGTACTTC
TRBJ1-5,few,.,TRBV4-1,CASSQRLSLNQPQHF,TGCGCCAGCAGCCAAAGGTTGTCACTAAATCAGCCCCAGCATTTT
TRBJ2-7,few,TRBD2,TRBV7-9,CASSSGTGGTSGSEQYF,TGTGCCAGCAGCTCCGGGACAGGAGGGACTAGCGGGAGCGAGCAGTACTTC
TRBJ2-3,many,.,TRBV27,CASSLALRTDTQYF,TGTGCCAGCAGTTTAGCATTACGCACAGATACGCAGTATTTT
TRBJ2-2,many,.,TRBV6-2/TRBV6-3,CASIGGSNTGELFF,TGTGCCAGCATAGGGGGTTCGAACACCGGGGAGCTGTTTTTT
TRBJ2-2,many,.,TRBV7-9,CASSLSVIGHAVFANTGELFF,TGTGCCAGCAGCTTAAGTGTGATTGGACATGCTGTCTTCGCGAACACCGGGGAGCTGTTTTTT